This T cell receptor beta chain came from a study of cytotoxic CD8 clonotypes in ibrutinib-treated CLL. J lost 2 bases, V lost 0 bases, and 7 bases had no gene match. This CDR3 has 16 amino acids. Germline lookup yields CDR1 SGHAT and CDR2 FQNNGV. Method: immunoSEQ multiplex PCR; TCRdb's copy keeps in-frame clones and lacks some. The table includes 75,000 to 90,000 clones, less than 85% detected once. The chain employs TRBV11-2 and TRBJ2-7; TRBD2 matches at 7 bases. The sample was PBMCs, taken after 24 months of ibrutinib treatment. This clonotype was sampled from a human donor with chronic lymphocytic leukemia. This CDR3 is CASSLDSGRSAYEQYF. CDR3 in DNA: TGTGCCAGCAGCTTAGATTCCGGGAGGTCGGCCTACGAGCAGTACTTC.